These 10 T cell receptor beta chains share one sample of origin, sequenced in a study of human T cells and chemical hapten exposure. TCRdb itself ran the RACE reads through MiXCR, one entry per CDR3 protein. This repertoire shows about 39,000 distinct CDR3 sequences, about 12% found once; its top ten account for approximately 2.2%. Indicated time point: patch test 3, about 24 weeks after DPC sensitization. The treatment was: therapeutic diphenylcyclopropenone sensitization with weekly scalp DPC. Whole blood that had not been fractionated was the source of extracted total RNA. Material: whole blood, obtained in connection with sensitization to the hapten diphenylcyclopropenone (DPC). Source of these receptors: a woman in her thirties or forties with alopecia areata. Some clones in this sample may be carry-over from other donors' samples.

This clonotype was counted at least ten times. The chain links TRBV12-3 or TRBV12-4 to TRBJ1-5, with D possibly matching TRBD1 (5 bases). The CDR3 is 14 amino acids. The V and J ends lost 6 bases and 6 bases respectively, with 15 bases between them. CDR3 in DNA: TGTGCCAGCAGCGGGGCTGGAGGGACTCAGCCCCAGCATTTT. Translated, it gives CASSGAGGTQPQHF.

This clonotype is medium-sized by share. The V and J genes are TRBV30 and TRBJ2-1; 8 bases match TRBD2. CDR1 is GTSNPN, CDR2 SVGIG, per germline (reference sequence). The junction had 2 bases not matched to a gene; V was cut back by 0 bases and J by 7 bases. The length of the CDR3 is 13 residues. The CDR3 region is CAWSVASGNEQFF. CDR3 DNA: TGTGCCTGGAGTGTGGCTAGCGGGAATGAGCAGTTCTTC.

In this sample, this clonotype turned up a few times. The chain joins TRBV4-1 to TRBJ2-7; D might be TRBD1 or TRBD2, each matching 6 bases. V was trimmed by 4 bases and J by 2 bases, leaving 12 bases between them. The CDR3 runs to 14 residues. The germline CDR1 and CDR2 sequences are MGHRA and YSYEKL. The CDR3 DNA reads TGCGCCAGCAGCCCGCCCCGGGGGCCCTACGAGCAGTACTTC. As protein: CASSPPRGPYEQYF.

The CDR3 spells CASSGQENTEAFF. The CDR3 DNA is TGTGCCAGCAGTGGACAGGAGAACACTGAAGCTTTCTTT. This chain joins TRBV2 and TRBJ1-1, with a weak D call TRBD1 (6 bases). Germline V CDR1 and CDR2: SNHLY, FYNNEI. The V end lost 4 bases, the J end lost 1 base, and 7 bases lay between the germline ends. This CDR3 region has 13 residues.

The CDR3 reads CASSFRGQYEQYF. The CDR3 DNA follows: TGTGCCAGCAGTTTCAGGGGGCAGTACGAGCAGTACTTC. This rearrangement joins TRBV28 to TRBJ2-7; 8 bases are a match to TRBD1. The germline V gene has CDR1 MDHEN and CDR2 SYDVKM. The J segment lost 4 bases and the V segment lost 3 bases, leaving 2 bases of the junction unmatched. This CDR3 is 13 amino acids long.

This clonotype was counted at least ten times. V is TRBV11-2 and J is TRBJ2-7; maybe TRBD1 (5 bases). The germline CDR1 and CDR2 sequences are SGHAT and FQNNGV. Deletions cut 1 base from V and 1 base from J, with 23 bases between. CDR3 size: 19 residues. CDR3 protein: CASSLAPPGSGKVSYEQYF. In nucleotides, the CDR3 is TGTGCCAGCAGCTTAGCCCCCCCCGGTTCAGGGAAGGTTTCCTACGAGCAGTACTTC.

The chain has TRBV7-3 and TRBJ2-3; 7 bases match TRBD2. The CDR3 covers 16 residues. The germline CDR1 and CDR2 sequences are SGHTA and FQGTGA. With 3 bases clipped from V and 1 base from J, the junction kept 7 bases outside the gene matches. As DNA, the CDR3 is TGTGCCAGCAGCTTGAGGGGAGGGCCGGGCACAGATACGCAGTATTTT. Amino acids: CASSLRGGPGTDTQYF.

The V call is TRBV28, the J call TRBJ1-3, with D unresolved. V was cut by 6 bases and J by 0 bases, with 12 bases left in between. This CDR3 contains 15 residues. Looked up from germline, CDR1 is MDHEN and CDR2 is SYDVKM. CDR3 DNA sequence: TGTGCCAGCAGCCCACCGACCGTCTCTGGAAACACCATATATTTT. Protein: CASSPPTVSGNTIYF. Looking up the rest from reference TRBV28 and TRBJ1-3 gives the full variable domain: DVKVTQSSRYLVKRTGEKVFLECVQDMDHENMFWYRQDPGLGLRLIYFSYDVKMKEKGDIPEGYSVSREKKERFSLILESASTNQTSMYLCASSPPTVSGNTIYFGEGSWLTVV.

A few counts support this clonotype. The CDR3 DNA reads TGCAGTCCCTACTCACAGGGTACGAACACTGAAGCTTTCTTT. It is translated as CSPYSQGTNTEAFF. The genes are TRBV20-1 and TRBJ1-1, with D possibly TRBD1 on 6 matching bases. The CDR3 is made up of 14 amino acids. V was trimmed by 8 bases and J by 1 base, leaving 17 bases between them. The V gene's germline CDR1 is DFQATT and CDR2 SNEGSKA (reference sequence).

V usage is TRBV29-1 and J usage is TRBJ2-3; the match to TRBD2 covers 12 bases. The CDR3 is 14 residues long. CDR1 is SQVTM, CDR2 ANQGSEA, per germline. Trimming removed 5 bases from V and 4 bases from J; junction bases left unmatched: 4. CDR3 loop: CSVLTSGSADTQYF. CDR3 coding DNA: TGCAGCGTTTTGACTAGCGGGAGCGCAGATACGCAGTATTTT.